This entry lists 2 T cell receptor beta chains sequenced from one sample in a study of cytomegalovirus exposure and HLA in healthy donors. PCR primers comprised 60 Vbeta and 13 Jbeta primers. Some clones are missing from TCRdb's copy, which holds only in-frame ones; the method was immunoSEQ multiplex PCR. In all, the sample yields some 96,000 clones. Sequences were obtained from PBMCs. Receptor source: a woman between 25 and 40 years old in good health and CMV-seronegative.

J is TRBJ2-7 and V is TRBV28; 9 bases fit TRBD2. Germline V gene data show CDR1 as MDHEN and CDR2 as SYDVKM. With V trimmed by 10 bases and J by 4 bases, 11 bases remained unmatched. The CDR3 consists of 14 residues. This CDR3 reads CATRTTSGWYEQYF. For the CDR3, the DNA is TGTGCCACCCGAACGACTAGCGGATGGTACGAGCAGTACTTC. The full variable domain, its missing parts supplied by reference TRBV28 and TRBJ2-7, is DVKVTQSSRYLVKRTGEKVFLECVQDMDHENMFWYRQDPGLGLRLIYFSYDVKMKEKGDIPEGYSVSREKKERFSLILESASTNQTSMYLCATRTTSGWYEQYFGPGTRLTVT.

The DNA for the CDR3 is TGTGCCAGTAGTATAGATCGCTGGCAGGGTAAAGGTACTGAAGCTTTCTTT. As protein: CASSIDRWQGKGTEAFF. This chain joins TRBV19 and TRBJ1-1; possible D gene TRBD1, 5 bases. The CDR3 spans 17 residues. Germline V gives CDR1 LNHDA, CDR2 SQIVND (reference sequence). Trimming took 0 bases from V and 5 from J, leaving 19 bases between them.